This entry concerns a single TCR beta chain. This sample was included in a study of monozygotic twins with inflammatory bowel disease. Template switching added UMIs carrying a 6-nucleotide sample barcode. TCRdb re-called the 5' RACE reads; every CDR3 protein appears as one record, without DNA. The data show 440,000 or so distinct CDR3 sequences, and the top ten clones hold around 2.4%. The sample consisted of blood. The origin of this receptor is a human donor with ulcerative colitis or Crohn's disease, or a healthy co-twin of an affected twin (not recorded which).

The CDR3 sequence: CASRDPSGRGNEQFF. The rearrangement links TRBV4-3 to TRBJ2-1; TCRdb picks TRBD2, but there is no DNA to check that call. Germline loops: CDR1 LGHNA, CDR2 YSLEER. CDR3 length: 15 amino acids.